One and the same sample provided the 15 T cell receptor beta chains below, sequenced in a study of cytomegalovirus exposure and HLA in healthy donors. It was with 60 Vbeta and 13 Jbeta primers that the PCR ran. Using immunoSEQ multiplex PCR, the repertoire was profiled, and TCRdb retains in-frame clones only, with some absent. Of roughly 63,000 clones in the sample, roughly 70% are singletons; the top ten hold around a quarter. Sequenced sample: PBMCs. Receptors were obtained from a man aged 50 to 59 in good health and CMV-seropositive.

This clone has just one count. The chain links TRBV4-1 to TRBJ2-3, with TRBD2 identical over 13 bases. In germline, CDR1 is MGHRA, CDR2 YSYEKL. J lost 3 bases, V lost 5 bases, and 11 bases had no gene match. This CDR3 is built from 18 residues. In nucleotides, the CDR3 is TGCGCCAGCAGCGGACCCGGGACTAGCGGGAAGTTTACAGATACGCAGTATTTT. Encoded protein: CASSGPGTSGKFTDTQYF.

This clone has only a few counts. The V call is TRBV5-4, the J call TRBJ1-1; D gene uncertain. Between the trimmed V and J ends, which lost 1 base and 0 bases, there was a span of 7 bases. Germline V gene lookup returns CDR1 SGHNT and CDR2 YYREEE (reference sequence). This CDR3 comprises 14 residues. CDR3 sequence (DNA): TGTGCCAGCAGCTTGACGGGTCTGAACACTGAAGCTTTCTTT. It specifies CASSLTGLNTEAFF.

V usage is TRBV29-1 and J usage is TRBJ1-6, with 8 bases aligning to TRBD1. CDR1 and CDR2 (germline): SQVTM, ANQGSEA. The CDR3 length is 13 residues. Trimming removed 6 bases from V and 5 bases from J; junction bases left unmatched: 3. The CDR3 is CSVTDRDNSPLHF. For the CDR3, the DNA is TGCAGCGTCACGGACAGGGATAATTCACCCCTCCACTTT.

The gene calls are TRBV6-5 and TRBJ1-1; 9 nucleotides align to TRBD1. V gave up 5 bases and J gave up 8 bases; unmatched junction bases: 6. The CDR3 is made up of 13 amino acids. Germline V gene lookup returns CDR1 MNHEY and CDR2 SVGAGI. CDR3 region: CASSPGQGREAFF. The CDR3 bases are TGTGCCAGCAGTCCAGGACAGGGGAGGGAAGCTTTCTTT.

This clone has a single count. The chain carries TRBV29-1 and TRBJ2-3, with D perhaps TRBD2 (6 bases). The V and J ends lost 0 bases and 3 bases respectively, with 16 bases between them. In germline, CDR1 is SQVTM, CDR2 ANQGSEA. The CDR3 is 16 residues long. DNA of the CDR3: TGCAGCGTTGAAGAGGAGTTTGGGACTGTTACAGATACGCAGTATTTT. Its protein is CSVEEEFGTVTDTQYF.

This clone has only one observation. The chain couples TRBV16 to TRBJ2-7, with TRBD1 identical over 7 bases. Germline lookup yields CDR1 KGHSY and CDR2 FQNENV. The CDR3 sequence is 14 residues long. J was trimmed by 5 bases and V by 4 bases; bases with no gene match: 8. CDR3 protein: CASSLTGSLDEQYF. For the CDR3, the DNA is TGTGCCAGCAGCCTGACAGGGAGCCTCGACGAGCAGTACTTC.

In this sample, this clone turned up a few times. The chain couples TRBV19 to TRBJ2-7; perhaps TRBD2 as D (7 bases). The CDR3 consists of 13 residues. Between the trimmed V and J ends, which lost 10 bases and 6 bases, there was a span of 19 bases. The germline CDR1 and CDR2 sequences are LNHDA and SQIVND (reference sequence). The CDR3 DNA is TGTGCCACCAGGGGAGGGATTTATGGCGAGCAGTACTTC. It specifies CATRGGIYGEQYF.

The chain is built from TRBV6-1 and TRBJ2-2; D gene uncertain. V was clipped by 5 bases and J by 8 bases, with 6 bases between them. Per the germline V gene, CDR1 is MNHNS and CDR2 is SASEGT. The CDR3 extends over 11 amino acids. The CDR3 DNA follows: TGTGCCAGCAGTATCACAGGGGAGCTGTTTTTT. Amino acids: CASSITGELFF.

This rearrangement joins TRBV12-5 to TRBJ1-1; 11 bases fit TRBD1. The CDR3 is made up of 13 amino acids. Germline trimming cut 5 bases from V and 9 bases from J; bases unmatched to any gene: 5. Germline lookup yields CDR1 LGHNT and CDR2 FRNRAP. CDR3 sequence: CASGPGQGAKAFF. CDR3 bases: TGTGCTAGTGGTCCCGGACAGGGGGCTAAAGCTTTCTTT.

The chain has TRBV7-9 and TRBJ1-1; D remains ambiguous. Trimming shortened V by 4 bases and J by 5 bases, and 11 bases separated the two germline ends. Germline assignment: CDR1 SEHNR and CDR2 FQNEAQ (reference sequence). The CDR3 contains 13 residues. DNA for the CDR3: TGTGCCAGCAGCTCCGGTAGGAGGACTGAAGCTTTCTTT. This translates into CASSSGRRTEAFF.

This clone was found once. This sequence joins TRBV2 and TRBJ2-1, with 16 nucleotides matching TRBD2. The V segment lost 8 bases and the J segment 12 bases; nucleotides outside the gene matches: 7. The CDR3 contains 14 residues. The germline CDR1 and CDR2 sequences are SNHLY and FYNNEI. The CDR3 DNA reads as TGTGCCAGCCGACCGGGACTAGCGGGAGGGGGGCAGTTCTTC. Amino acids: CASRPGLAGGGQFF.

The gene calls are TRBV5-6 and TRBJ2-7, with TRBD1 matching over 9 bases. J lost 2 bases, V lost 2 bases, and 5 bases had no gene match. The CDR3 sequence is 15 residues long. Per the germline V gene, CDR1 is SGHDT and CDR2 is YYEEEE. The CDR3, as DNA: TGTGCCAGCAGCTTCTTGGGACAGGGCCCCTACGAGCAGTACTTC. It codes for CASSFLGQGPYEQYF.

The chain joins TRBV29-1 to TRBJ2-5, with D possibly matching TRBD2 (6 bases). CDR3 length: 13 amino acids. Germline V lookup: CDR1 SQVTM, CDR2 ANQGSEA. Trimming removed 4 bases at V and 5 bases at J, with 14 bases between. CDR3 residues: CSVGQAGRETQYF. DNA for the CDR3: TGCAGCGTTGGCCAGGCAGGGAGGGAGACCCAGTACTTC.

The chain recombines TRBV5-4 with TRBJ1-4, with D unclear. Looked up from germline, CDR1 is SGHNT and CDR2 is YYREEE (reference sequence). The V and J ends lost 4 bases and 7 bases respectively, with 20 bases between them. The CDR3 is made up of 16 amino acids. The CDR3 DNA sequence: TGTGCCAGCAGCCGAGCCACCGTGTCGAGCGGTGAAAAACTGTTTTTT. Translated, it gives CASSRATVSSGEKLFF.

The chain employs TRBV2 and TRBJ2-2, with D perhaps matching TRBD2 (5 bases). Germline-derived CDR1 and CDR2 are SNHLY and FYNNEI. The CDR3 length is 16 residues. The V end lost 4 bases, the J end lost 0 bases, and 12 bases lay between the germline ends. In nucleotides, the CDR3 is TGTGCCAGCAGTGGGGCACTAGTGCCGAACACCGGGGAGCTGTTTTTT. The encoded protein is CASSGALVPNTGELFF.